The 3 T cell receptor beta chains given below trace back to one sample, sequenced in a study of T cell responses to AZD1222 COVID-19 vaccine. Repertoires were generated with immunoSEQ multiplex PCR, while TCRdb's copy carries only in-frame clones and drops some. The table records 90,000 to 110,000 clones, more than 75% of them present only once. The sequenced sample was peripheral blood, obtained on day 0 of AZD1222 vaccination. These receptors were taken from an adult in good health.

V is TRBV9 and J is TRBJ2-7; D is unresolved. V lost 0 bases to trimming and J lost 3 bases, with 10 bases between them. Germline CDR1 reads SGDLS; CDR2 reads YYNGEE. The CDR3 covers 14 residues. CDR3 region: CASSVELEGYEQYF. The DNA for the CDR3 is TGTGCCAGCAGCGTAGAACTCGAAGGCTACGAGCAGTACTTC.

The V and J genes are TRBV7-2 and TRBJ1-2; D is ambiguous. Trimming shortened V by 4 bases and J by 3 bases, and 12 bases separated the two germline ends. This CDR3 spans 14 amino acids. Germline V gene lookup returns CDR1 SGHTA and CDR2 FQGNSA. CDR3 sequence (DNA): TGTGCCAGCAGCTCCGACGGGTTTGACTATGGCTACACCTTC. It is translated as CASSSDGFDYGYTF.

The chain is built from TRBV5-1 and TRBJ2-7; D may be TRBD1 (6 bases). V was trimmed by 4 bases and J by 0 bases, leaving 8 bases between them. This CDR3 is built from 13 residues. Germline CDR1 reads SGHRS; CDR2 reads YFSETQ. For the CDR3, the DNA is TGCGCCAGCAGCCAAGGGGGCTCCTACGAGCAGTACTTC. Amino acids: CASSQGGSYEQYF.